This T cell receptor (beta chain) is drawn from a study of shared clonotypes between healthy human individuals. This CDR3 spans 16 amino acids. The ends lost 1 base at V and 4 bases at J; junction bases unmatched: 6. Germline V gene data show CDR1 as SGHVS and CDR2 as FNYEAQ. CD45RO-negative cells were positively selected for CCR7, leaving out terminally differentiated effector memory CD45RA+ cells. The authors split each subset's genomic DNA evenly across several immunoSEQ plates. The table came from immunoSEQ multiplex PCR; TCRdb's copy has only in-frame clones and leaves some out. The sample includes roughly 2.1 million clones, around 93% of them seen just once.

The chain joins TRBV7-6 to TRBJ2-1; TRBD2 matches 8 bases. The sequenced material came from naive CD8+ T cells from PBMCs. This clonotype was sampled from a man aged 18-30 years in good health. Some clones in this sample may be carry-over from other donors' samples. CDR3 DNA: TGTGCCAGCAGCTTAGGAAGCGGGAGAGTATACAATGAGCAGTTCTTC. This translates into CASSLGSGRVYNEQFF.